This T cell receptor (beta chain) was captured by sequencing in a study of cytomegalovirus exposure and HLA in healthy donors. Whole-study findings and limits: The study found most TCR sequences rare, yet found some public TCRs in many donors. Researchers catalogued approximately 170 TCR beta chains as cytomegalovirus-associated.

J was trimmed by 7 bases and V by 2 bases; bases with no gene match: 3. Germline lookup yields CDR1 SGHRS and CDR2 YFSETQ. The CDR3 is 14 residues long. A remark on this clone: Its target is not known.

Produced via immunoSEQ multiplex PCR; TCRdb's table is partial and in-frame only. The sample carries about 65,000 clones, under 95% recorded once. The sequence was collected from a woman younger than 30 in good health and CMV-seronegative. This chain joins TRBV5-1 and TRBJ2-1, with TRBD2 matching over 10 bases. Sequencing was carried out using PBMCs. In nucleotides, the CDR3 is TGCGCCAGCAGCTTTAGCGGGGGGAGTAATGAGCAGTTCTTC. Encoded protein: CASSFSGGSNEQFF.